This T cell receptor beta chain was sequenced during a study of identical twins. This clonotype was detected a few times. TCRdb ran MiXCR on the 5' RACE reads and lists one entry per CDR3 protein. The repertoire includes around 340,000 distinct CDR3 sequences, about 10% of them detected once, and about 9.1% sits in the top ten. This CDR3 is built from 16 residues. Germline V gene data show CDR1 as SGHVS and CDR2 as FQNEAQ. The junction had 11 bases not matched to a gene; V was cut back by 5 bases and J by 2 bases. The chain is built from TRBV7-8 and TRBJ2-7; 8 nucleotides match TRBD1. Sequenced material: naive T cells sorted from blood. This TCR derives from a woman aged 50 to 60 in good health. The CDR3 sequence: CASSPGIETGAYEQYF. The CDR3 DNA follows: TGTGCCAGCAGCCCTGGAATCGAGACAGGGGCCTACGAGCAGTACTTC.